This T cell receptor beta chain was obtained from a study of T cells in Graves' hyperthyroidism and ophthalmopathy. The CDR3 regions of TCR beta were amplified from RNA transcripts. The study used the HTBI primer set for a first-round RT-PCR of the TCR CDR3. TCRdb fed the multiplex PCR reads into MiXCR, producing one record per CDR3 protein. The sample lists roughly 500,000 distinct CDR3 sequences; 35% to 55% were seen once. This clonotype was picked up many times. Trimming cost V 2 bases and J 2 bases, with 9 bases left between them. CDR1 is MGHRA, CDR2 YSYEKL, per germline. CDR3 length: 15 residues. The TCR sequence derives from an adult woman with Graves' disease, either hyperthyroidism or ophthalmopathy (not recorded which). J is TRBJ1-4 and V is TRBV4-1; D is uncertain. Specimen: peripheral blood or thyroid tissue (not recorded which). The CDR3: CASSQWMSTNEKLFF. CDR3 nucleotide sequence: TGCGCCAGCAGCCAATGGATGTCCACTAATGAAAAACTGTTTTTT.